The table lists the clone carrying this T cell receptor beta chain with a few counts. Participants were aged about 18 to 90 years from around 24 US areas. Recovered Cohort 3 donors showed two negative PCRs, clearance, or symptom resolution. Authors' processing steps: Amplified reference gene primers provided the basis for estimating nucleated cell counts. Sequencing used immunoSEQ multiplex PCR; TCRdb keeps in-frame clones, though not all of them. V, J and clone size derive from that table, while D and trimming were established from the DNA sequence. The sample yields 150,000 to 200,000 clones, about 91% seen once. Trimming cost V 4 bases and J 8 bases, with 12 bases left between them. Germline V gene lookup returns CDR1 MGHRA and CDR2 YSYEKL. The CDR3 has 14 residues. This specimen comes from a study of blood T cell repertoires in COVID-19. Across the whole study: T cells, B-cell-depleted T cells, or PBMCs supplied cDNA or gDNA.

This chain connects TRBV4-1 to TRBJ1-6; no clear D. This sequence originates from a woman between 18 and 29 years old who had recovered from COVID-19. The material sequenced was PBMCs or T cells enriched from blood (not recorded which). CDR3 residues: CASSPEPPYSPLHF. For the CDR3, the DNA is TGCGCCAGCAGCCCTGAGCCTCCCTATTCACCCCTCCACTTT.